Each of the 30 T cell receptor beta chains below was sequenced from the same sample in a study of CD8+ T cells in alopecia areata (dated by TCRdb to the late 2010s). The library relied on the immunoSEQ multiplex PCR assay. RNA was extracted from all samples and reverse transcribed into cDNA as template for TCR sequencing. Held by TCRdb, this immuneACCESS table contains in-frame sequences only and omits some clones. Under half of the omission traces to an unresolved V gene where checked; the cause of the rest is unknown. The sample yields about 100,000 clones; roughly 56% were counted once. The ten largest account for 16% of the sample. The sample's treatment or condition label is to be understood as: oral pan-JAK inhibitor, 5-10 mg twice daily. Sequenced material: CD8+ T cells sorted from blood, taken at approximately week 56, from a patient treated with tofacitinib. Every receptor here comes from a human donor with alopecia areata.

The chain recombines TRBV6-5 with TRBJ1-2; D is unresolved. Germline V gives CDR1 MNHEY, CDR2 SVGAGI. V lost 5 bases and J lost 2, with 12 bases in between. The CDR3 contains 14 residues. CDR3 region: CASSTATENYGYTF. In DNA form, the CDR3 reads TGTGCCAGCAGTACAGCGACGGAGAACTATGGCTACACCTTC.

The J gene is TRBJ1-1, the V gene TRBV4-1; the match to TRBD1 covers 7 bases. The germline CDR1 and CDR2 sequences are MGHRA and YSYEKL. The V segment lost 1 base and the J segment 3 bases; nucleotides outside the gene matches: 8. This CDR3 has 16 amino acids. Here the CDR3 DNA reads TGCGCCAGCAGCCAAGGCGCCTGGCAGGGGGACACTGAAGCTTTCTTT. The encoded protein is CASSQGAWQGDTEAFF.

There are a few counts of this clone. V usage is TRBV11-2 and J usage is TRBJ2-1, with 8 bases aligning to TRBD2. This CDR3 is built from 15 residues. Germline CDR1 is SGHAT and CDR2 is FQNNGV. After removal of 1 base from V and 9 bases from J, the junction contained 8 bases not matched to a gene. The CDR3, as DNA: TGTGCCAGCAGCTTAGGGACTAGCAAGTCGAGTGAGCAGTTCTTC. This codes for CASSLGTSKSSEQFF.

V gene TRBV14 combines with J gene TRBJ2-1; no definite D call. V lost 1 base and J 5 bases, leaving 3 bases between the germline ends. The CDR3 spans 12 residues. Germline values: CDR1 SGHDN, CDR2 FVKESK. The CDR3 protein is CASSQVHNEQFF. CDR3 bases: TGTGCCAGCAGCCAAGTCCACAATGAGCAGTTCTTC. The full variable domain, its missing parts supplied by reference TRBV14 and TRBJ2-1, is EAGVTQFPSHSVIEKGQTVTLRCDPISGHDNLYWYRRVMGKEIKFLLHFVKESKQDESGMPNNRFLAERTGGTYSTLKVQPAELEDSGVYFCASSQVHNEQFFGPGTRLTVL.

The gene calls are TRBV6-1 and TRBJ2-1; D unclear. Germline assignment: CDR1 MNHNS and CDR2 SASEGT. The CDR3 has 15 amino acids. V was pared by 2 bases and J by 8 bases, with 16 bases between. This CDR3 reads CASSESPQRGHEQFF. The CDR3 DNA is TGTGCCAGCAGTGAATCCCCCCAGCGCGGCCATGAGCAGTTCTTC.

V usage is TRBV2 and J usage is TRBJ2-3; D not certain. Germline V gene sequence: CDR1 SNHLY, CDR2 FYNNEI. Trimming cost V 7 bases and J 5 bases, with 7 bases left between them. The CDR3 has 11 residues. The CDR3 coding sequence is TGTGCCAGCATCAGAAAAGATACGCAGTATTTT. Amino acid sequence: CASIRKDTQYF. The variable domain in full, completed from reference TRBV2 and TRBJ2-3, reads EPEVTQTPSHQVTQMGQEVILRCVPISNHLYFYWYRQILGQKVEFLVSFYNNEISEKSEIFDDQFSVERPDGSNFTLKIRSTKLEDSAMYFCASIRKDTQYFGPGTRLTVL.

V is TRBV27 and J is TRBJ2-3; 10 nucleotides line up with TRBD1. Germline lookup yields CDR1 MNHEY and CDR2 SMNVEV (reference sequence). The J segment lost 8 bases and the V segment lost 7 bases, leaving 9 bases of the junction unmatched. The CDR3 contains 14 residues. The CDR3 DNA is TGTGCCAGCATTCGGACAGGGGGACTTGGTACGCAGTATTTT. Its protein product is CASIRTGGLGTQYF.

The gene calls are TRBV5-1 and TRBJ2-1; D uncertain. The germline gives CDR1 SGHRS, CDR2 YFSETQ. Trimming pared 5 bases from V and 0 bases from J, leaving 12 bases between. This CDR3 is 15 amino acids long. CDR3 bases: TGCGCCAGCAGAGGGTTCCGAAGCTCCTACAATGAGCAGTTCTTC. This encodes CASRGFRSSYNEQFF.

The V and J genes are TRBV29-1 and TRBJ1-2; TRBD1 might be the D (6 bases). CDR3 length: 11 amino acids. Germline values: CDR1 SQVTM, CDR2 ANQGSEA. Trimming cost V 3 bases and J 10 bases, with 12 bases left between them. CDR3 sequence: CSVEGRGAYTF. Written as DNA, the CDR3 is TGCAGCGTTGAGGGCAGGGGAGCCTACACCTTC.

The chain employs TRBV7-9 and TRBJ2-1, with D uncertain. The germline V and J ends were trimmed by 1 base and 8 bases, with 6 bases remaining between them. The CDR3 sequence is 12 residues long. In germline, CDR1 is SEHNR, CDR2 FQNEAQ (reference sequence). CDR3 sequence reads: CASSLVPDEQFF. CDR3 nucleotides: TGTGCCAGCAGCTTAGTTCCCGATGAGCAGTTCTTC.

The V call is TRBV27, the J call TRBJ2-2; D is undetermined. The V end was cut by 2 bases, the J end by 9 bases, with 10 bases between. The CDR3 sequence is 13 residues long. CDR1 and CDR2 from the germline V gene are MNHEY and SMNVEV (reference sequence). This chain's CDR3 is CASSLSESRELFF. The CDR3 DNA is TGTGCCAGCAGTTTAAGTGAGAGCCGGGAGCTGTTTTTT.

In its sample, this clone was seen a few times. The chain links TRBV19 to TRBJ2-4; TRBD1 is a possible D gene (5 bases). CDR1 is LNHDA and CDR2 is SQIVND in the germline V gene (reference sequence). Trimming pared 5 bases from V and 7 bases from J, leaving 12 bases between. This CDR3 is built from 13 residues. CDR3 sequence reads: CASSSGIPNIQYF. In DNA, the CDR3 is TGTGCCAGTAGTTCAGGGATCCCCAACATTCAGTACTTC.

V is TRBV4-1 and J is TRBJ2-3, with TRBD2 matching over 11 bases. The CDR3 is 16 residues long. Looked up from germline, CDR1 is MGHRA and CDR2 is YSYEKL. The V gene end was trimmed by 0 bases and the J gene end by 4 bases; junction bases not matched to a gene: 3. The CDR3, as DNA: TGCGCCAGCAGCCAAGAGGTAGCGGGGGGGTCAGATACGCAGTATTTT. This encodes CASSQEVAGGSDTQYF.

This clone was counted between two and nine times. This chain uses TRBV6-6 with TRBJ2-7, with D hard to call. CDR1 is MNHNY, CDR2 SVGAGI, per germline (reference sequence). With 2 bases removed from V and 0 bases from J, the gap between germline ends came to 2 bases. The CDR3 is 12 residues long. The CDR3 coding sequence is TGTGCCAGCAGTTACAGCTCCTACGAGCAGTACTTC. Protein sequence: CASSYSSYEQYF.

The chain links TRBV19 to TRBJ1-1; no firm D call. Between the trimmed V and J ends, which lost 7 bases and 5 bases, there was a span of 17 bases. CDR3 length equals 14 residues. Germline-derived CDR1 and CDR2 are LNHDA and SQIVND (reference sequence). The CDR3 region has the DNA TGTGCCAGTAACCCGGCCTACCAGGTGACTGAAGCTTTCTTT. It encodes CASNPAYQVTEAFF.

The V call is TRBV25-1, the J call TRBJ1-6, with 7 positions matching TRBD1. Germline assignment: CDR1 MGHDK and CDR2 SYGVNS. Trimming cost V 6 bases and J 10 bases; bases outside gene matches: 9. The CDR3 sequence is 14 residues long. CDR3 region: CASSLQGPPSPLHF. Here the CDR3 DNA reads TGTGCCAGCAGCCTACAGGGGCCACCCTCACCCCTCCACTTT.

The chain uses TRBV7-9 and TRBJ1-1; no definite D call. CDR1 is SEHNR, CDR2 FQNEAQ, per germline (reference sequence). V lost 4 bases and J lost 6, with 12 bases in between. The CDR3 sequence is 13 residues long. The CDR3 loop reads CASSSAYHSEAFF. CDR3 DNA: TGTGCCAGCAGCTCTGCGTATCATTCTGAAGCTTTCTTT.

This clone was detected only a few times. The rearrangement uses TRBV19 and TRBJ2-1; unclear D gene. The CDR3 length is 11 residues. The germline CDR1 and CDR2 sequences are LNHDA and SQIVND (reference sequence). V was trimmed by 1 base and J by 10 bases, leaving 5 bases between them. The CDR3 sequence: CASSIGREQFF. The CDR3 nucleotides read TGTGCCAGTAGTATAGGCCGGGAGCAGTTCTTC.

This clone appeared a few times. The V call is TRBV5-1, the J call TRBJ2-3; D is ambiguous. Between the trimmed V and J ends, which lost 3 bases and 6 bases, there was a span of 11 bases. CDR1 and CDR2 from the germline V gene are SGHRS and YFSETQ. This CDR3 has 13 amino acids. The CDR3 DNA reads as TGCGCCAGCAGCTGGCTCAGGTCTGATACGCAGTATTTT. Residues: CASSWLRSDTQYF. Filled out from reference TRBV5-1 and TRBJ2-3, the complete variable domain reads KAGVTQTPRYLIKTRGQQVTLSCSPISGHRSVSWYQQTPGQGLQFLFEYFSETQRNKGNFPGRFSGRQFSNSRSEMNVSTLELGDSALYLCASSWLRSDTQYFGPGTRLTVL.

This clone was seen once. CDR3 nucleotides: TGTGCCAGCAGCACTAAGGTACCAGGGATCCCAGCCCAGTACTTC. This sequence encodes CASSTKVPGIPAQYF. The V gene is TRBV11-2, the J gene TRBJ2-7; a possible D gene is TRBD1 (5 bases). The length of the CDR3 is 15 residues. From germline, CDR1 is SGHAT and CDR2 FQNNGV. The V end lost 5 bases, the J end lost 10 bases, and 24 bases lay between the germline ends.

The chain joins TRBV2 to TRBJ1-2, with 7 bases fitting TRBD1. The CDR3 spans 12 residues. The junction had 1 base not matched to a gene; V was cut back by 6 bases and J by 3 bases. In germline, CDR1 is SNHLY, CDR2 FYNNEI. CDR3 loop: CASSDRDYGYTF. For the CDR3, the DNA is TGTGCCAGCAGCGACAGGGACTATGGCTACACCTTC. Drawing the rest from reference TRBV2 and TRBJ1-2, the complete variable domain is EPEVTQTPSHQVTQMGQEVILRCVPISNHLYFYWYRQILGQKVEFLVSFYNNEISEKSEIFDDQFSVERPDGSNFTLKIRSTKLEDSAMYFCASSDRDYGYTFGSGTRLTVV.

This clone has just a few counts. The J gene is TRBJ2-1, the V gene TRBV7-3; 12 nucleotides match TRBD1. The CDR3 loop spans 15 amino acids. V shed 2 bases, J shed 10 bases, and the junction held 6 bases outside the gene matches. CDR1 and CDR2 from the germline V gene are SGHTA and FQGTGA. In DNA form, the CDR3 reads TGTGCCAGCAGCTTAGCGGGACAGGGGGCCCGCGAGCAGTTCTTC. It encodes CASSLAGQGAREQFF.

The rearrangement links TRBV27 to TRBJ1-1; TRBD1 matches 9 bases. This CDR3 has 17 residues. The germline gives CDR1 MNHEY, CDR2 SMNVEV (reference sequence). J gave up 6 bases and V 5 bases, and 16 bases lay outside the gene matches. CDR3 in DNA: TGTGCCAGCAGTCCTCACTCGGGACAGGGTAATATCGCTGAAGCTTTCTTT. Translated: CASSPHSGQGNIAEAFF.

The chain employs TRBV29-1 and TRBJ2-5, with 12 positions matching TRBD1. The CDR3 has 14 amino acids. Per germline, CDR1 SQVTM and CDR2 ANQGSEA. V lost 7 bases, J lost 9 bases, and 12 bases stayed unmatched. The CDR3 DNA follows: TGCAGCGCGCCATCGGGACAGGGGGCGCGGGCCCAGTACTTC. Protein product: CSAPSGQGARAQYF.

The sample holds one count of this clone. The CDR3 DNA follows: TGTGCCAGCAGCAACAGGGGAACGGAGCAGTTCTTC. Translated, it gives CASSNRGTEQFF. The chain carries TRBV5-6 and TRBJ2-1; 7 bases map to TRBD1. Trimming took 4 bases from V and 10 from J; bases not matched to a gene: 5. The V gene's germline CDR1 is SGHDT and CDR2 YYEEEE. This CDR3 is built from 12 residues. The full variable domain, completed using reference TRBV5-6 and TRBJ2-1, is DAGVTQSPTHLIKTRGQQVTLRCSPKSGHDTVSWYQQALGQGPQFIFQYYEEEERQRGNFPDRFSGHQFPNYSSELNVNALLLGDSALYLCASSNRGTEQFFGPGTRLTVL.

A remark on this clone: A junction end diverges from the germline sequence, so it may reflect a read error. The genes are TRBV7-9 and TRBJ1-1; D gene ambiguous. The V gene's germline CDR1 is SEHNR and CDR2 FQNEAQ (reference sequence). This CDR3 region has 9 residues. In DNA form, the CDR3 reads TGTGCCAGCAGCGGGCATCTAAACTTT. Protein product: CASSGHLNF.

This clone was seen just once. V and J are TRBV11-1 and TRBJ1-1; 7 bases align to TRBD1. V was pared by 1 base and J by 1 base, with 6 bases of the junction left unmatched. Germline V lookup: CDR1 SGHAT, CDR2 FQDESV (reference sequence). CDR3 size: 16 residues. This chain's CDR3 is CASSLELTGKNTEAFF. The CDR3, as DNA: TGTGCCAGCAGCTTAGAGCTGACAGGGAAGAACACTGAAGCTTTCTTT. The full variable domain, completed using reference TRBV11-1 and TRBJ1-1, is EAEVAQSPRYKITEKSQAVAFWCDPISGHATLYWYRQILGQGPELLVQFQDESVVDDSQLPKDRFSAERLKGVDSTLKIQPAELGDSAMYLCASSLELTGKNTEAFFGQGTRLTVV.

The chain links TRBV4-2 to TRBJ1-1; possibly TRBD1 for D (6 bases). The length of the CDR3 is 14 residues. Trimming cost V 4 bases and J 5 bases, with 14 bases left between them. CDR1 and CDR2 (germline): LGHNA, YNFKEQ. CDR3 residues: CASSPRTAFTEAFF. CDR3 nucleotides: TGTGCCAGCAGCCCGAGGACAGCGTTTACTGAAGCTTTCTTT.

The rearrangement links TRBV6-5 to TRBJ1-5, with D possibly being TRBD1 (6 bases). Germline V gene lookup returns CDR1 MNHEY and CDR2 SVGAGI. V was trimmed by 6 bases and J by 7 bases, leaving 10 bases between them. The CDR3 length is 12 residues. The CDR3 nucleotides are TGTGCCAGCAGACAGGGTCGCCAGCCCCAGCATTTT. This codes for CASRQGRQPQHF.

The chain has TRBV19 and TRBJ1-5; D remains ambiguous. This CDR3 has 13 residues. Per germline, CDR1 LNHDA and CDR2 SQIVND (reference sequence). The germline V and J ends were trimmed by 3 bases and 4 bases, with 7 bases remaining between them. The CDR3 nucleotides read TGTGCCAGTAGTATCGCTGCGAATCAGCCCCAGCATTTT. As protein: CASSIAANQPQHF.